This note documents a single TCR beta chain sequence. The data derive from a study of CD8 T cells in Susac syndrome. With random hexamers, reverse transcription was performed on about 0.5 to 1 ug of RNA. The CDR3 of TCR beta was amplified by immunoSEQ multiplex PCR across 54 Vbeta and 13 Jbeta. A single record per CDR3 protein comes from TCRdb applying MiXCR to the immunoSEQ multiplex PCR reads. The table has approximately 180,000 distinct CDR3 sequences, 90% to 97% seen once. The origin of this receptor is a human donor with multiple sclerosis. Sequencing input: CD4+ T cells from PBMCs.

The CDR3 region has the DNA TGTGCCTGGAGTGTATGGGACACCGGGGAGCTGTTTTTT. Its translation is CAWSVWDTGELFF. The chain employs TRBV30 and TRBJ2-2; no clear D. The germline gives CDR1 GTSNPN, CDR2 SVGIG (reference sequence). Trimming removed 0 bases at V and 3 bases at J, with 5 bases between. The CDR3 runs 13 residues.